The rows below give T cell receptor beta chains drawn from one sample of a study of cytomegalovirus exposure and HLA in healthy donors. Sequencing was performed with immunoSEQ multiplex PCR; in TCRdb, only in-frame clones are kept and a portion is missing. The sample holds roughly 120,000 clones, 80% seen once. The material sequenced was PBMCs. The origin of the receptors is a female donor in good health and CMV-seropositive. CDR3s include the opening cysteine and the closing phenylalanine or tryptophan. The D gene is left open where the match is weak. The size entry is marked missing in some rows and otherwise reads once, few, many or a size class.

j_gene: TRBJ1-1; abundance: NA; v_gene: TRBV5-6; len: 13; d_gene: NA; CDR3nt: TGTGCCAGCAGGTTGGACAGATCTCCTGAAGCTTTCTTT; CDR3aa: CASRLDRSPEAFF
j_gene: TRBJ1-6; abundance: few; v_gene: TRBV19; len: 14; d_gene: NA; CDR3nt: TGTGCCAGTAGTGAGGGACAACGCAATTCACCCCTCCACTTT; CDR3aa: CASSEGQRNSPLHF
j_gene: TRBJ1-2; abundance: NA; v_gene: TRBV27; len: 20; d_gene: NA; CDR3nt: TGTGCCAGCAGTTCCCAGAGCGTCTGGAATGAGAATATCGGGGACTATGGCTACACCTTC; CDR3aa: CASSSQSVWNENIGDYGYTF
j_gene: TRBJ1-5; abundance: NA; v_gene: TRBV30; len: 15; d_gene: NA; CDR3nt: TGTGCCTGGAATCCCGGGGGGCTGGGGATGAAGCCCCAGCATTTT; CDR3aa: CAWNPGGLGMKPQHF
j_gene: TRBJ2-6; abundance: NA; v_gene: TRBV6-1; len: 16; d_gene: TRBD1; CDR3nt: TGTGCCAGCAGTGAATCGGCAGGGGGAAAATCCAACGTCCTGACTTTC; CDR3aa: CASSESAGGKSNVLTF
j_gene: TRBJ2-5; abundance: NA; v_gene: TRBV5-4; len: 15; d_gene: NA; CDR3nt: TGTGCCAGCAGCTTGGATCCGGGGGGCCCCAAGTATCAGTACTTC; CDR3aa: CASSLDPGGPKYQYF
j_gene: TRBJ1-2; abundance: NA; v_gene: TRBV7-2; len: 16; d_gene: TRBD1; CDR3nt: TGTGCCAGCAGCCCCCCCGGGACAGGGAGGGACTATGGCTACACCTTC; CDR3aa: CASSPPGTGRDYGYTF
j_gene: TRBJ2-3; abundance: NA; v_gene: TRBV7-9; len: 14; d_gene: TRBD2; CDR3nt: TGTGCCAGCAGCTGGACTAGTGGGCCAGATACGCAGTATTTT; CDR3aa: CASSWTSGPDTQYF
j_gene: TRBJ1-2; abundance: once; v_gene: TRBV7-2; len: 13; d_gene: TRBD1; CDR3nt: TGTGCCAGCAGCCGGGGACAGATCTATGGCTACACCTTC; CDR3aa: CASSRGQIYGYTF
j_gene: TRBJ1-5; abundance: few; v_gene: TRBV5-1; len: 13; d_gene: NA; CDR3nt: TGCGCCAGCAGCCCCGAACAGGGTCAGCCCCAGCATTTT; CDR3aa: CASSPEQGQPQHF
j_gene: TRBJ2-3; abundance: NA; v_gene: TRBV7-9; len: 16; d_gene: TRBD2; CDR3nt: TGTGCCAGCAGCTCCGGACTAGCGGGGCCCACAGATACGCAGTATTTT; CDR3aa: CASSSGLAGPTDTQYF
j_gene: TRBJ2-1; abundance: NA; v_gene: TRBV6-4; len: 15; d_gene: NA; CDR3nt: TGTGCCAGCAGTGACCCCCTCCGAGGCTACAATGAGCAGTTCTTC; CDR3aa: CASSDPLRGYNEQFF
j_gene: TRBJ2-2; abundance: NA; v_gene: TRBV9; len: 15; d_gene: TRBD1; CDR3nt: TGTGCCAGCAGCGTCGACAGGGGAGGCACCGGGGAGCTGTTTTTT; CDR3aa: CASSVDRGGTGELFF
j_gene: TRBJ2-3; abundance: NA; v_gene: TRBV2; len: 12; d_gene: NA; CDR3nt: TGTGCCAGCAGGGGGCAAGCAGATACGCAGTATTTT; CDR3aa: CASRGQADTQYF
j_gene: TRBJ1-5; abundance: NA; v_gene: TRBV30; len: 16; d_gene: TRBD1; CDR3nt: TGTGCCTGGAGTAAACGGGGGACAGGGGATCGTCAGCCCCAGCATTTT; CDR3aa: CAWSKRGTGDRQPQHF
j_gene: TRBJ2-5; abundance: NA; v_gene: TRBV9; len: 15; d_gene: TRBD2; CDR3nt: TGTGCCAGCAGCCTCTCGACCGGGGGGTTGGAGACCCAGTACTTC; CDR3aa: CASSLSTGGLETQYF
j_gene: TRBJ2-3; abundance: NA; v_gene: TRBV30; len: 14; d_gene: TRBD2; CDR3nt: TGTGCCTGGAGTGTCGGGGGGTCCACAGATACGCAGTATTTT; CDR3aa: CAWSVGGSTDTQYF
j_gene: TRBJ2-7; abundance: NA; v_gene: TRBV7-9; len: 15; d_gene: TRBD2; CDR3nt: TGTGCCAGCAGCTTCGTAGCGGGGAGAAGCGACGAGCAGTACTTC; CDR3aa: CASSFVAGRSDEQYF
j_gene: TRBJ2-1; abundance: NA; v_gene: TRBV2; len: 13; d_gene: NA; CDR3nt: TGTGCCAGCAGCCCGGGATACTACAATGAGCAGTTCTTC; CDR3aa: CASSPGYYNEQFF
j_gene: TRBJ1-5; abundance: NA; v_gene: TRBV7-9; len: 15; d_gene: NA; CDR3nt: TGTGCCAGCAGCTTAGCCGGACAGTACAATCAGCCCCAGCATTTT; CDR3aa: CASSLAGQYNQPQHF
j_gene: TRBJ1-1; abundance: NA; v_gene: TRBV5-4; len: 17; d_gene: NA; CDR3nt: TGTGCCAGCAGCTTGGCGCCGGTTTTCGTACCGGACACTGAAGCTTTCTTT; CDR3aa: CASSLAPVFVPDTEAFF
j_gene: TRBJ2-7; abundance: NA; v_gene: TRBV19; len: 14; d_gene: TRBD1; CDR3nt: TGTGCCAGCGGCTCCGGGACAGGGGGCTACGAGCAGTACTTC; CDR3aa: CASGSGTGGYEQYF
j_gene: TRBJ1-3; abundance: NA; v_gene: TRBV30; len: 13; d_gene: NA; CDR3nt: TGTGCCTGGAGTTGGGGGGGCGGAAACACCATATATTTT; CDR3aa: CAWSWGGGNTIYF
j_gene: TRBJ1-2; abundance: NA; v_gene: TRBV6-5; len: 15; d_gene: NA; CDR3nt: TGTGCCGGCAGTTACTCCCAGGGCGGCTACTATGGCTACACCTTC; CDR3aa: CAGSYSQGGYYGYTF
j_gene: TRBJ2-2; abundance: NA; v_gene: TRBV6-1; len: 15; d_gene: TRBD2; CDR3nt: TGTGCCAGCATAACTAGCGGGGGGGTTATCGGGGAGCTGTTTTTT; CDR3aa: CASITSGGVIGELFF
j_gene: TRBJ1-2; abundance: NA; v_gene: TRBV7-2; len: 15; d_gene: NA; CDR3nt: TGTGCCAGCAGCCCAATTGTGGGAACGGGGTATGGCTACACCTTC; CDR3aa: CASSPIVGTGYGYTF
j_gene: TRBJ1-1; abundance: NA; v_gene: TRBV6-1; len: 17; d_gene: NA; CDR3nt: TGTGCCAGCAGTGAAAGGGAGGGGCGCGCTGTTAACACTGAAGCTTTCTTT; CDR3aa: CASSEREGRAVNTEAFF
j_gene: TRBJ2-7; abundance: NA; v_gene: TRBV30; len: 14; d_gene: NA; CDR3nt: TGTGCCTGGAGGTTGGGGCAGGGCTCCTACGAGCAGTACTTC; CDR3aa: CAWRLGQGSYEQYF
j_gene: TRBJ1-1; abundance: NA; v_gene: TRBV6-5; len: 14; d_gene: NA; CDR3nt: TGTGCCAGCAGTTCGGAGGGGCGGTACACTGAAGCTTTCTTT; CDR3aa: CASSSEGRYTEAFF
j_gene: TRBJ1-1; abundance: NA; v_gene: TRBV29-1; len: 12; d_gene: NA; CDR3nt: TGCAGCGTTGCCCCTATGAACACTGAAGCTTTCTTT; CDR3aa: CSVAPMNTEAFF
j_gene: TRBJ2-7; abundance: NA; v_gene: TRBV5-4; len: 15; d_gene: NA; CDR3nt: TGTGCCAGCAGCTTGGGTACCCCGAGCTCCTACGAGCAGTACTTC; CDR3aa: CASSLGTPSSYEQYF
j_gene: TRBJ2-1; abundance: NA; v_gene: TRBV18; len: 13; d_gene: NA; CDR3nt: TGTGCCAGCTCACCTCAGGGGTGGAATGAGCAGTTCTTC; CDR3aa: CASSPQGWNEQFF
j_gene: TRBJ1-4; abundance: NA; v_gene: TRBV27; len: 15; d_gene: NA; CDR3nt: TGTGCCAGCAGTTTATATTCGGGGACTAATGAAAAACTGTTTTTT; CDR3aa: CASSLYSGTNEKLFF
j_gene: TRBJ2-3; abundance: NA; v_gene: TRBV5-1; len: 13; d_gene: NA; CDR3nt: TGCGCCTGCAGCGGCCCCCTACAGAATACGCAGTATTTT; CDR3aa: CACSGPLQNTQYF
j_gene: TRBJ1-2; abundance: once; v_gene: TRBV6-5; len: 14; d_gene: TRBD1; CDR3nt: TGTGCCAGCAGTACTGGACAGGAGATATATGGCTACACCTTC; CDR3aa: CASSTGQEIYGYTF
j_gene: TRBJ2-7; abundance: NA; v_gene: TRBV27; len: 15; d_gene: TRBD2; CDR3nt: TGTGCCAGCAGTCCGATCCCAGCGGGGGCCTACGAGCAGTACTTC; CDR3aa: CASSPIPAGAYEQYF
j_gene: TRBJ1-5; abundance: NA; v_gene: TRBV5-1; len: 14; d_gene: TRBD1; CDR3nt: TGCGCCAGCAGCACCGGACAGGAGGGCCAGCCCCAGCATTTT; CDR3aa: CASSTGQEGQPQHF
j_gene: TRBJ1-1; abundance: NA; v_gene: TRBV5-6; len: 13; d_gene: NA; CDR3nt: TGTGCCAGCAGCTTGGGAGTTGGTACTGAAGCTTTCTTT; CDR3aa: CASSLGVGTEAFF
j_gene: TRBJ2-7; abundance: NA; v_gene: TRBV5-1; len: 15; d_gene: TRBD2; CDR3nt: TGCGCCAGCAGCTACCTAGCGGGGCCAGAAGGGGAGCAGTACTTC; CDR3aa: CASSYLAGPEGEQYF